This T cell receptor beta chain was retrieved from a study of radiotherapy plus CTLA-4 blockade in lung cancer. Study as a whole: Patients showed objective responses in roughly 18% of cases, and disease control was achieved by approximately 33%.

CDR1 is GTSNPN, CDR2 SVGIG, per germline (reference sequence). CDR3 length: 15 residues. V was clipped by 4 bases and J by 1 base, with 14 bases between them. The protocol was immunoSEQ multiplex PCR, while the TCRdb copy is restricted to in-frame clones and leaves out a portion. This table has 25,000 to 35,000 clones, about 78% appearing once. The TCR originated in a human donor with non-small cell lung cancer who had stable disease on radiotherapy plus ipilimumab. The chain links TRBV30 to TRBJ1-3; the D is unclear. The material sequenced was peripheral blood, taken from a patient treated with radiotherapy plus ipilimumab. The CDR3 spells CAWNRRRSSGNTIYF. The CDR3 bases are TGTGCCTGGAACCGAAGGCGGAGTTCTGGAAACACCATATATTTT. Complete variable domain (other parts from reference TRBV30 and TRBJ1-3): SQTIHQWPATLVQPVGSPLSLECTVEGTSNPNLYWYRQAAGRGLQLLFYSVGIGQISSEVPQNLSASRPQDRQFILSSKKLLLSDSGFYLCAWNRRRSSGNTIYFGEGSWLTVV.